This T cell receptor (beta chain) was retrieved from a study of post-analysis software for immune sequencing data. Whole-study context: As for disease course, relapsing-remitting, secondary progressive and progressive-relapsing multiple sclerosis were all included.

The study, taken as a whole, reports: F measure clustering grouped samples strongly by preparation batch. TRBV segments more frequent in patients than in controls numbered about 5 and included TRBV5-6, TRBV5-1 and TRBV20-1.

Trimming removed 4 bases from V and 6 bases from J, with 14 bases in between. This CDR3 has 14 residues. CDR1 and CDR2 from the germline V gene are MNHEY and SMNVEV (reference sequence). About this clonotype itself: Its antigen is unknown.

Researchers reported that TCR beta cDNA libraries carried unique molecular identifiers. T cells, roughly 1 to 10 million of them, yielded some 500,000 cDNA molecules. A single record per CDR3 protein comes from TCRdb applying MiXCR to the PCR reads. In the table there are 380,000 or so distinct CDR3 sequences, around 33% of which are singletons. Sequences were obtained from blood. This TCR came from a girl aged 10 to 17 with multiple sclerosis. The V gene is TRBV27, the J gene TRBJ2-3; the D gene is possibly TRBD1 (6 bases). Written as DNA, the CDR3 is TGTGCCAGCAGTTCACGACAGGACGGGGATACGCAGTATTTT. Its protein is CASSSRQDGDTQYF.